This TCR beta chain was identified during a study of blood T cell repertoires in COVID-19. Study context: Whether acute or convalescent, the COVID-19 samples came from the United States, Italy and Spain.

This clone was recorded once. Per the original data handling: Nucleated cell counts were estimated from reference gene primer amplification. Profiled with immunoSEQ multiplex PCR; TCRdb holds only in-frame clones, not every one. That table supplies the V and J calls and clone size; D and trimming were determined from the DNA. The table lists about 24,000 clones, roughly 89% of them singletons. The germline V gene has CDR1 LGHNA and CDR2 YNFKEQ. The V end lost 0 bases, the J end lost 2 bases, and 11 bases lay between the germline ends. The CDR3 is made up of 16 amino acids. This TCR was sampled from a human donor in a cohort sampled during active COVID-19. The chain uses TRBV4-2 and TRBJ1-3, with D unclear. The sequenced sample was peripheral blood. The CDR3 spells CASSQDRVGTGNTIYF. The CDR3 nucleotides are TGTGCCAGCAGCCAAGATCGGGTAGGAACTGGAAACACCATATATTTT.